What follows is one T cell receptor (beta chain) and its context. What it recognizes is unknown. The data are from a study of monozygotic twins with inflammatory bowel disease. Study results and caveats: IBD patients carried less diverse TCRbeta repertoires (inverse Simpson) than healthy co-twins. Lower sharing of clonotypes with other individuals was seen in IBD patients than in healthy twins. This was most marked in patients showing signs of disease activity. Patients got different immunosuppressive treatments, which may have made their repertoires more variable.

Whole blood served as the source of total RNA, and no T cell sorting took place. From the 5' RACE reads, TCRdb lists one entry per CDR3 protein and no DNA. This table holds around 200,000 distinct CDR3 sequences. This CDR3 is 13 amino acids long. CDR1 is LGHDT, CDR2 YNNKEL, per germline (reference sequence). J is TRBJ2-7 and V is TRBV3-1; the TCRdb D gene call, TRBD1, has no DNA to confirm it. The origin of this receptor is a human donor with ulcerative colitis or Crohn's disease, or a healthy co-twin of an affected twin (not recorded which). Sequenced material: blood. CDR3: CASSRGGPYEQYF.